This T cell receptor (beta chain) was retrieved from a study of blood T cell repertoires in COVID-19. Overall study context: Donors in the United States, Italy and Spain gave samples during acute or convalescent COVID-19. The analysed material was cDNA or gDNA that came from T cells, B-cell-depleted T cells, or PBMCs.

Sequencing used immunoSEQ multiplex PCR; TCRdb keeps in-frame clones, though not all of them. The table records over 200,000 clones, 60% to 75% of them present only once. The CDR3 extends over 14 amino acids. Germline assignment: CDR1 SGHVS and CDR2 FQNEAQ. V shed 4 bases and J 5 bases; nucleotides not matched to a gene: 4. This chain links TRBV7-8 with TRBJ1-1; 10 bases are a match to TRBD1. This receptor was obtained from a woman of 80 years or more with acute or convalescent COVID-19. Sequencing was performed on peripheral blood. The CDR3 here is CASSWDRGGTEAFF. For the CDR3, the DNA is TGTGCCAGCAGCTGGGACAGGGGAGGAACTGAAGCTTTCTTT.